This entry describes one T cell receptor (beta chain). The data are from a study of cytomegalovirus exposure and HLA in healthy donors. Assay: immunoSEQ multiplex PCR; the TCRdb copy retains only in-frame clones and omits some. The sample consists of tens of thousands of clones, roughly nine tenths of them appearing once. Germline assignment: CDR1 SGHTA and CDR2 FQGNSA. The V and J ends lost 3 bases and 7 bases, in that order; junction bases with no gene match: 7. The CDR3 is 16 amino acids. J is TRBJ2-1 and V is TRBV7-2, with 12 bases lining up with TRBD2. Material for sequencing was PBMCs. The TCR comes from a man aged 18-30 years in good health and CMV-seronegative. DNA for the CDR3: TGTGCCAGCAGCTTGAGCCCGACTAGCGGGAGAAATGAGCAGTTCTTC. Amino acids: CASSLSPTSGRNEQFF.